Each of the 2 T cell receptor beta chains below was sequenced from the same sample in a study. MiXCR, run by TCRdb on the 5' RACE reads, gives a single entry per CDR3 protein. This sample has nearly 40,000 distinct CDR3 sequences, with around 18% found just once. Sequenced input: naive CD4+ T cells sorted from a lymph node. As to subset: naive CD4+ T cells, CD4+CD45RA+CD25-. These receptors all come from a female donor with breast cancer.

This rearrangement joins TRBV12-3 or TRBV12-4 to TRBJ1-1; D ambiguous. V lost 4 bases, J lost 3 bases, and 3 bases lay in between. The CDR3 consists of 11 residues. The CDR3 DNA is TGTGCCAGCAGTTACTACACTGAAGCTTTCTTT. Its translation: CASSYYTEAFF.

This clonotype has only a few counts. The junction does not match germline at one end; this may be a read error. This chain connects TRBV7-3 to TRBJ2-1; perhaps TRBD2 as D (5 bases). Per the germline V gene, CDR1 is SGHTA and CDR2 is FQGTGA. The CDR3 consists of 16 residues. The DNA of the CDR3 is TGTGCCAGCAGCCCCCAGCCGCGGGTTTTTTACAATGAGCAGTGCTTC. It yields the protein CASSPQPRVFYNEQCF.